These T cell receptor beta chains were read from a single sample in a study of molecular identifiers for immune sequencing clone quantification. Each CDR3 protein gets one entry after TCRdb re-called the PCR reads with MiXCR. The sample has about 640,000 distinct CDR3 sequences, approximately 20% seen once. The sample was naive CD8+ T cells from blood, with Jurkat cell RNA spiked in. The receptor source for this set is a human donor in good health. Some libraries in this study had Jurkat cell RNA spiked in. Each CDR3 is given with its conserved first and last residue. The D gene is left open where the match is weak. Part of the rows lack a size; the others show once, few, many or a class for expanded clones.

TRBD2	many	TRBV6-2/TRBV6-3	TRBJ2-7	CASSWPGLASYEQYF	TGTGCCAGCAGTTGGCCGGGACTAGCTAGCTACGAGCAGTACTTC
TRBD2	-	TRBV29-1	TRBJ2-1	CSAWTSGTYNEQFF	TGCAGCGCCTGGACTAGCGGGACCTACAATGAGCAGTTCTTC
TRBD1	many	TRBV25-1	TRBJ1-1	CASSELGRGLNTEAFF	TGTGCCAGCAGTGAATTGGGCAGGGGGCTGAACACTGAAGCTTTCTTT
TRBD1	many	TRBV4-3	TRBJ1-3	CASSLGTARDSGNTIYF	TGCGCCAGCAGCCTCGGGACAGCGAGAGATTCTGGAAACACCATATATTTT
-	few	TRBV4-1	TRBJ2-1	CASSQEPGTYNEQFF	TGCGCCAGCAGCCAAGAACCGGGAACCTACAATGAGCAGTTCTTC
-	-	TRBV30	TRBJ2-7	CAWSSGPYEQYF	TGTGCCTGGAGTAGCGGGCCCTACGAGCAGTACTTC
-	-	TRBV4-3	TRBJ1-2	CASSQGPGSYGYTF	TGCGCCAGCAGCCAAGGTCCAGGGTCCTATGGCTACACCTTC
TRBD2	few	TRBV9	TRBJ2-1	CASSVDSGSHNEQFF	TGTGCCAGCAGCGTCGATAGCGGGAGTCACAATGAGCAGTTCTTC
TRBD1	-	TRBV12-3/TRBV12-4	TRBJ1-2	CASSSDRVYGYTF	TGTGCCAGCAGTTCTGACAGGGTCTATGGCTACACCTTC
-	many	TRBV21-1	TRBJ1-1	CASSKNGGNTEAFF	TGTGCCAGCAGCAAAAATGGCGGGAACACTGAAGCTTTCTTT
TRBD2	many	TRBV6-5	TRBJ2-1	CASSYSFQLGGEGSTYNEQFF	TGTGCCAGCAGTTACTCTTTCCAGCTCGGCGGGGAGGGAAGCACCTACAATGAGCAGTTCTTC
-	many	TRBV4-3	TRBJ1-1	CASSQTPTGMNTEAFF	TGCGCCAGCAGCCAAACCCCAACAGGGATGAACACTGAAGCTTTCTTT
TRBD2	-	TRBV4-3	TRBJ2-5	CASSQRLAGGPAETQYF	TGCGCCAGCAGCCAACGACTAGCGGGAGGGCCGGCCGAGACCCAGTACTTC
-	-	TRBV12-3/TRBV12-4	TRBJ1-2	CAGSPGTILGYTF	TGTGCCGGCAGTCCGGGGACTATCCTTGGCTACACCTTC
-	-	TRBV28	TRBJ1-2	CASSFSGNYGYTF	TGTGCCAGCAGTTTTTCGGGCAACTATGGCTACACCTTC
-	many	TRBV4-1	TRBJ1-5	CASISTGGVGNQPQHF	TGCGCCAGCATTTCTACCGGGGGGGTCGGCAATCAGCCCCAGCATTTT
-	few	TRBV12-3/TRBV12-4	TRBJ2-1	CASSSTGRGEQFF	TGTGCCAGCAGTTCAACAGGGCGGGGTGAGCAGTTCTTC
-	many	TRBV7-9	TRBJ2-1	CASSRENKPYNEQFF	TGTGCCAGCAGCCGGGAGAACAAACCCTACAATGAGCAGTTCTTC
-	many	TRBV6-1	TRBJ1-1	CATGGGENTEAFF	TGTGCCACCGGCGGGGGGGAGAACACTGAAGCTTTCTTT
-	many	TRBV9	TRBJ1-1	CASSVKGPNTEAFF	TGTGCCAGCAGCGTAAAGGGCCCGAACACTGAAGCTTTCTTT
-	-	TRBV27	TRBJ2-7	CASSLYLGYEQYF	TGTGCCAGCAGTTTATACTTGGGCTACGAGCAGTACTTC
-	few	TRBV9	TRBJ2-2	CASSVEGAGGYTGELFF	TGTGCCAGCAGCGTAGAGGGGGCGGGAGGATACACCGGGGAGCTGTTTTTT
-	-	TRBV11-1	TRBJ2-1	CASSFGDTYEQSF	TGTGCCAGCAGCTTTGGGGACACGTATGAGCAGTCCTTC
-	-	TRBV5-6	TRBJ1-1	CASSLEGISEAFF	TGTGCCAGCAGCTTGGAGGGGATCTCTGAAGCTTTCTTT
-	-	TRBV27	TRBJ2-1	CASRGNRVINEQFF	TGTGCCAGCAGAGGAAACAGGGTAATCAATGAGCAGTTCTTC
TRBD1	many	TRBV12-3/TRBV12-4	TRBJ2-5	CASSPGTAQETQYF	TGTGCCAGCAGCCCCGGGACAGCCCAAGAGACCCAGTACTTC
-	many	TRBV20-1	TRBJ1-1	CSASPYLLNTEAFF	TGCAGTGCTAGTCCTTACTTGCTGAACACTGAAGCTTTCTTT
-	many	TRBV13	TRBJ2-6	CASSLGYSGANVLTF	TGTGCCAGCAGCCTAGGGTACTCTGGGGCCAACGTCCTGACTTTC
TRBD2	-	TRBV7-6	TRBJ2-7	CASSDTLRTRGYEQYF	TGTGCCAGCAGCGATACTTTGCGGACTAGAGGATACGAGCAGTACTTC
-	many	TRBV30	TRBJ2-7	CAWSEGTEQYF	TGTGCCTGGAGTGAAGGGACCGAGCAGTACTTC
TRBD2	few	TRBV7-3	TRBJ2-1	CASSPQTSRSYNEQFF	TGTGCCAGCAGTCCGCAGACTAGCCGCTCCTACAATGAGCAGTTCTTC
TRBD2	many	TRBV4-2	TRBJ2-2	CASSFGLGNTGELFF	TGTGCCAGCAGCTTTGGACTAGGAAACACCGGGGAGCTGTTTTTT
-	many	TRBV5-1	TRBJ2-3	CASSLFSTPNTDTQYF	TGCGCCAGCAGCTTGTTTTCGACCCCTAACACAGATACGCAGTATTTT
TRBD1	many	TRBV4-3	TRBJ2-1	CASSQSGQGSNEQFF	TGCGCCAGCAGCCAGTCCGGACAGGGGAGCAATGAGCAGTTCTTC
-	many	TRBV3-1	TRBJ1-1	CASSQAPENTEAFF	TGTGCCAGCAGCCAAGCACCGGAGAACACTGAAGCTTTCTTT
-	-	TRBV10-2	TRBJ1-5	CASTHGGLGNQPQHF	TGCGCCAGCACTCACGGGGGGTTGGGCAATCAGCCCCAGCATTTT
TRBD1	-	TRBV4-1	TRBJ2-7	CASSQPGQGTSYEQYF	TGCGCCAGCAGCCAACCGGGACAGGGGACTTCCTACGAGCAGTACTTC